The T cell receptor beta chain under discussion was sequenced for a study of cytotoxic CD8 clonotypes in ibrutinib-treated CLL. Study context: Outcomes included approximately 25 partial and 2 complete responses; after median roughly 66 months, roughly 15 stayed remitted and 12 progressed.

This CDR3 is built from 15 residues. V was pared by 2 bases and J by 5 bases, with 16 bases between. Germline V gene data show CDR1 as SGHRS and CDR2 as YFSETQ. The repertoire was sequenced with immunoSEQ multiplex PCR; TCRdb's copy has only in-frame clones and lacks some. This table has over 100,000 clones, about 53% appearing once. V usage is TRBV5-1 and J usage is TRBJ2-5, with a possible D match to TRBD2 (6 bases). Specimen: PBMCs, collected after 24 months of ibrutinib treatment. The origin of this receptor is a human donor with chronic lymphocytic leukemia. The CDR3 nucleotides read TGCGCCAGCAGCTTAACGGAGGGCGGTTCGGAGACCCAGTACTTC. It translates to CASSLTEGGSETQYF.